These 18 T cell receptor beta chains came from one sample sequenced in a study of blood T cell repertoires in COVID-19. Sequenced by immunoSEQ multiplex PCR; TCRdb stores in-frame clones only, minus some. The sample comprises hundreds of thousands of clones, roughly 86% of which are singletons, and 2.6% rests with the top ten. The sample consisted of PBMCs or T cells enriched from blood (not recorded which). The source of these receptors is a young woman with acute COVID-19.

This sequence joins TRBV6-5 and TRBJ2-3; a possible D gene is TRBD2 (6 bases). The CDR3 contains 15 residues. Germline V lookup: CDR1 MNHEY, CDR2 SVGAGI. Trimming left V 6 bases short and J 2 bases short, with 15 bases between. The CDR3: CASRVGLKFTDTQYF. The CDR3 DNA is TGTGCCAGCAGAGTGGGACTGAAGTTCACAGATACGCAGTATTTT.

This chain joins TRBV10-3 and TRBJ1-1; tentative D call: TRBD1 (6 bases). Between the trimmed V and J ends, which lost 10 bases and 4 bases, there was a span of 22 bases. Germline CDR1 and CDR2: ENHRY and SYGVKD. The CDR3 totals 15 residues. The CDR3 bases are TGTGCCACGAGCAGGGAAGACAGGATGGCCACTGAAGCTTTCTTT. It encodes CATSREDRMATEAFF.

The table lists this clone with a few counts. The rearrangement uses TRBV27 and TRBJ1-6, with 8 bases aligning to TRBD1. Germline CDR1 MNHEY, CDR2 SMNVEV (reference sequence). The CDR3 runs to 17 residues. V gave up 1 base and J gave up 10 bases; unmatched junction bases: 12. The DNA for the CDR3 is TGTGCCAGCAGTTTATGGTCAGGGGGCAGAGTTCGGTCACCCCTCCACTTT. It yields the protein CASSLWSGGRVRSPLHF.

The rearrangement uses TRBV27 and TRBJ1-5; 9 positions agree with TRBD1. V gave up 3 bases and J gave up 5 bases; unmatched junction bases: 5. The CDR3 is 15 amino acids. Germline V gives CDR1 MNHEY, CDR2 SMNVEV (reference sequence). CDR3 region: CASSFWDRVDQPQHF. CDR3 nucleotides: TGTGCCAGCAGTTTTTGGGACAGGGTCGATCAGCCCCAGCATTTT.

The chain joins TRBV2 to TRBJ1-5, with D perhaps matching TRBD1 (6 bases). With 6 bases removed from V and 7 bases from J, the gap between germline ends came to 19 bases. Per germline, CDR1 SNHLY and CDR2 FYNNEI. The CDR3 runs to 15 residues. CDR3 sequence reads: CASRSTDRLAQPQHF. CDR3 DNA sequence: TGTGCCAGCAGGAGCACTGACAGGTTGGCACAGCCCCAGCATTTT.

This chain uses TRBV6-5 with TRBJ2-5; D ambiguous. The CDR3 totals 12 residues. The V end lost 0 bases, the J end lost 7 bases, and 6 bases lay between the germline ends. From germline, CDR1 is MNHEY and CDR2 SVGAGI. As DNA, the CDR3 is TGTGCCAGCAGTTACTCGCGTGGGACCCAGTACTTC. This codes for CASSYSRGTQYF.

DNA for the CDR3: TGTGCCAGCAGCTCCGGGGGGCCTAATGAAAAACTGTTTTTT. Translated, it gives CASSSGGPNEKLFF. The chain employs TRBV5-6 and TRBJ1-4; tentatively, D is TRBD1 (6 bases). The CDR3 spans 14 residues. Germline V lookup: CDR1 SGHDT, CDR2 YYEEEE. Trimming removed 3 bases at V and 3 bases at J, with 9 bases between.

To note about this clone: A read error may account for a junction end that differs from germline. The chain links TRBV29-1 to TRBJ2-3; 8 bases fit TRBD2. This CDR3 contains 14 residues. Germline V gives CDR1 SQVTM, CDR2 ANQGSEA. The CDR3 nucleotides read TGCAGCGTAGAAGTAGCGGGGAGGGAAGATACGCAGTATTTT. As protein: CSVEVAGREDTQYF.

This rearrangement joins TRBV11-2 to TRBJ1-2, with D uncertain. Trimming removed 5 bases from V and 3 bases from J, with 13 bases in between. Per germline, CDR1 SGHAT and CDR2 FQNNGV. The CDR3 totals 14 residues. The CDR3 sequence: CASSLADGDYGYTF. DNA of the CDR3: TGTGCCAGCAGCCTAGCAGACGGAGACTATGGCTACACCTTC. Full variable domain (remainder filled in from reference TRBV11-2 and TRBJ1-2): EAGVAQSPRYKIIEKRQSVAFWCNPISGHATLYWYQQILGQGPKLLIQFQNNGVVDDSQLPKDRFSAERLKGVDSTLKIQPAKLEDSAVYLCASSLADGDYGYTFGSGTRLTVV.

The rearrangement joins TRBV3-1 (or the pseudogene TRBV3-2) to TRBJ1-1; D is uncertain. The CDR3 totals 14 residues. Trimming pared 0 bases from V and 3 bases from J, leaving 8 bases between. Germline V gene data show CDR1 as LGHDT and CDR2 as YNNKEL (reference sequence). The CDR3, as DNA: TGTGCCAGCAGCCAAGAGCTGGAGGACACTGAAGCTTTCTTT. This gives the protein CASSQELEDTEAFF.

The chain recombines TRBV7-2 with TRBJ2-1; 8 bases align to TRBD1. The CDR3 contains 17 residues. The trim removed 0 bases at V and 2 bases at J, leaving 6 bases unmatched. Looked up from germline, CDR1 is SGHTA and CDR2 is FQGNSA. CDR3 in amino acids: CASSLADRVITYNEQFF. The CDR3, as DNA: TGTGCCAGCAGCTTAGCGGACAGGGTGATAACCTACAATGAGCAGTTCTTC.

The chain uses TRBV29-1 and TRBJ2-7, with 7 bases identical to TRBD2. This CDR3 is built from 13 residues. V lost 6 bases and J lost 6; bases outside the gene matches: 11. Germline assignment: CDR1 SQVTM and CDR2 ANQGSEA. CDR3 nucleotide sequence: TGCAGCGTGGCCCCGGGAGGACGGCCCGAGCAGTACTTC. Its protein product is CSVAPGGRPEQYF.

J is TRBJ2-5 and V is TRBV7-9, with TRBD2 matching 9 bases. Germline values: CDR1 SEHNR, CDR2 FQNEAQ (reference sequence). The CDR3 sequence is 16 residues long. Trimming cost V 1 base and J 1 base; bases outside gene matches: 4. This chain's CDR3 is CASSLVASGTQETQYF. The CDR3 bases are TGTGCCAGCAGCTTAGTGGCTAGCGGGACCCAAGAGACCCAGTACTTC.

The V call is TRBV11-2, the J call TRBJ1-2; 10 bases are shared with TRBD1. Trimming at V came to 5 bases and at J to 1 base, leaving 7 bases not matched to a gene. Germline CDR1 and CDR2: SGHAT and FQNNGV. This CDR3 is built from 16 residues. CDR3: CASSPHGTGDNYGYTF. Here the CDR3 DNA reads TGTGCCAGCAGCCCGCATGGGACAGGGGATAACTATGGCTACACCTTC.

The chain uses TRBV7-2 and TRBJ1-1, with D possibly matching TRBD1 (6 bases). V lost 4 bases and J lost 0, with 9 bases in between. In germline, CDR1 is SGHTA, CDR2 FQGNSA. The CDR3 runs to 14 residues. CDR3 loop: CASSSQGMNTEAFF. The CDR3 nucleotides read TGTGCCAGCAGCTCACAGGGTATGAACACTGAAGCTTTCTTT.

The rearrangement links TRBV19 to TRBJ2-1; D ambiguous. With 2 bases removed from V and 0 bases from J, the gap between germline ends came to 8 bases. The CDR3 covers 15 residues. Germline V gene sequence: CDR1 LNHDA, CDR2 SQIVND (reference sequence). The CDR3 spells CASSIPYDSYNEQFF. The CDR3 DNA is TGTGCCAGTAGTATACCCTATGACTCCTACAATGAGCAGTTCTTC. Filled out from reference TRBV19 and TRBJ2-1, the complete variable domain reads DGGITQSPKYLFRKEGQNVTLSCEQNLNHDAMYWYRQDPGQGLRLIYYSQIVNDFQKGDIAEGYSVSREKKESFPLTVTSAQKNPTAFYLCASSIPYDSYNEQFFGPGTRLTVL.

In regard to this clone: The junction shows a germline mismatch at one end, possibly a read error. This chain connects TRBV5-1 to TRBJ1-6; 7 nucleotides match TRBD1. The CDR3 contains 15 residues. Germline V gene data show CDR1 as SGHRS and CDR2 as YFSETQ. Written as DNA, the CDR3 is TGCGCCAGCAGCAACTCGGGACAGACGAATTCCCCCCTCCACTTT. Its protein product is CASSNSGQTNSPLHF.

This clone was detected only once. The chain couples TRBV5-1 to TRBJ1-1; 7 nucleotides line up with TRBD1. V gave up 0 bases and J gave up 5 bases; unmatched junction bases: 10. Germline assignment: CDR1 SGHRS and CDR2 YFSETQ. The CDR3 contains 16 residues. DNA of the CDR3: TGCGCCAGCAGCTTGGGGGCAGGGGGAGTACAGACTGAAGCTTTCTTT. This encodes CASSLGAGGVQTEAFF.